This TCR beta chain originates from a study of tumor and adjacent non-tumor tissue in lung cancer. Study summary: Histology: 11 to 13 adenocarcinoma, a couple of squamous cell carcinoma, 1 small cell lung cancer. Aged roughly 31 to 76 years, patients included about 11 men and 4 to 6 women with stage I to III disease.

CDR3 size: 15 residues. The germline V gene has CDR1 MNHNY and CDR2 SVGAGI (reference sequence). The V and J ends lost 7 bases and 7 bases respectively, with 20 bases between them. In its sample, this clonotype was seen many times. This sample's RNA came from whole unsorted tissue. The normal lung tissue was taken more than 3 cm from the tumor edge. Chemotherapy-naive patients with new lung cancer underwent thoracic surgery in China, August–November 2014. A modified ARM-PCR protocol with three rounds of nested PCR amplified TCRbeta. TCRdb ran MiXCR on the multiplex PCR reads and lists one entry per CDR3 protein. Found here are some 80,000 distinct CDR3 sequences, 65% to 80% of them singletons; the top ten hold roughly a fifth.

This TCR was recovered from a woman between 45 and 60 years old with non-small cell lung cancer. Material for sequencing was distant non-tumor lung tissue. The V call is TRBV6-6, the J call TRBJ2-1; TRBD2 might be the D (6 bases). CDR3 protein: CASNSGRPLGNEQFF. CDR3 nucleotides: TGTGCCAGCAACTCCGGGAGACCCCTCGGTAATGAGCAGTTCTTC.